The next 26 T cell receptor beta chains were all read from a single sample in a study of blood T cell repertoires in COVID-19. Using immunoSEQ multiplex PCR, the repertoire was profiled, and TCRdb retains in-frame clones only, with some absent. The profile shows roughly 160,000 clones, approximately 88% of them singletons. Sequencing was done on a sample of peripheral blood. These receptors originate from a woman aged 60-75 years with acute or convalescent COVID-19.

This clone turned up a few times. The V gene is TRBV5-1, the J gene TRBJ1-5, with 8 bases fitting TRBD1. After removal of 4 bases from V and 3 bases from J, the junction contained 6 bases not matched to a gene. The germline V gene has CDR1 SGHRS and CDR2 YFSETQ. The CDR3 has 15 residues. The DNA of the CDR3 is TGCGCCAGCAGCCCGGGGACAGGTTTCAATCAGCCCCAGCATTTT. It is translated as CASSPGTGFNQPQHF.

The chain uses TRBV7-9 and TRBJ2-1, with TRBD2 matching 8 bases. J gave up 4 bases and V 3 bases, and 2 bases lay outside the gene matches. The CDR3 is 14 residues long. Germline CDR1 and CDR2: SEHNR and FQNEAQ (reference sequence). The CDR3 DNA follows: TGTGCCAGCAGCTTGAGCGGGAGATACAATGAGCAGTTCTTC. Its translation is CASSLSGRYNEQFF.

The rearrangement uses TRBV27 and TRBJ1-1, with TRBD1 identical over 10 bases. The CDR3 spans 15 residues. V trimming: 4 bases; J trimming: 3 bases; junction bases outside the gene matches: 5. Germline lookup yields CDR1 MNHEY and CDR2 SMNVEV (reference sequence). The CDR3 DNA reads TGTGCCAGCAGTTCACCGGGACAGGGGTACACTGAAGCTTTCTTT. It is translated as CASSSPGQGYTEAFF.

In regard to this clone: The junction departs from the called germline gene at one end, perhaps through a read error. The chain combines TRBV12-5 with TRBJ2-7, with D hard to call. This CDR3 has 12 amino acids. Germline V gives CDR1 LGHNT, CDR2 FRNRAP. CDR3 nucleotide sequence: TGTGCTAGTGGTTTGAACTCCAACGATCAGTACTTC. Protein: CASGLNSNDQYF.

The CDR3 nucleotides read TGTGCCAGCAGCCAATCTCTGGAGACCCAGTACTTC. Protein: CASSQSLETQYF. The chain links TRBV3-1 (or the pseudogene TRBV3-2) to TRBJ2-5; no reliable D call. V lost 2 bases, J lost 5 bases, and 6 bases lay in between. Per germline, CDR1 LGHDT and CDR2 YNNKEL (reference sequence). The CDR3 has 12 amino acids.

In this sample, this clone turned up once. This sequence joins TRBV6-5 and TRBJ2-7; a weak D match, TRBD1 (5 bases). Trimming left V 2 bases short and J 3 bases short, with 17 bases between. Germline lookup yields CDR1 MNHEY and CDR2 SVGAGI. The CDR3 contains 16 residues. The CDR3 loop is CASSYMTRAGNYEQYF. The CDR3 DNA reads TGTGCCAGCAGTTACATGACTCGGGCAGGGAACTACGAGCAGTACTTC.

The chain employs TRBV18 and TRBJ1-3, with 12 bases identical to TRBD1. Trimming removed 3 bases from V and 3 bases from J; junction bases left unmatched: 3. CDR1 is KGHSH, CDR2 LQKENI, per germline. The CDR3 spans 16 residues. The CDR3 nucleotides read TGTGCCAGCTCACCGGGACAGGGGGCTTATGGAAACACCATATATTTT. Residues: CASSPGQGAYGNTIYF.

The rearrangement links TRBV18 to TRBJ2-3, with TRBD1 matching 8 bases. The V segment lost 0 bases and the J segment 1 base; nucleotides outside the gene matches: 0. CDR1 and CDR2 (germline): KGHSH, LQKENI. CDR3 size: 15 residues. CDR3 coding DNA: TGTGCCAGCTCACCACCGGACAGGGGCACAGATACGCAGTATTTT. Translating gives CASSPPDRGTDTQYF.

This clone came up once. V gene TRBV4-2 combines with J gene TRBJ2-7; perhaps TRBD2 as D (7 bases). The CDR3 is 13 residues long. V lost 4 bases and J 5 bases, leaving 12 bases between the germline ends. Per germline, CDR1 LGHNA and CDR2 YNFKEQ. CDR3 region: CASSRGGRNEQYF. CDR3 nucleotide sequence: TGTGCCAGCAGCCGGGGGGGCCGGAACGAGCAGTACTTC.

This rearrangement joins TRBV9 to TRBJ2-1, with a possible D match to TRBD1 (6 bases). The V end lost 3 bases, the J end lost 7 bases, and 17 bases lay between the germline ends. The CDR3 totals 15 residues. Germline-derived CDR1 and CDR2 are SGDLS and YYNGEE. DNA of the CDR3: TGTGCCAGCAGCGAGGACGCCCCTACAGGGAATGAGCAGTTCTTC. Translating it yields CASSEDAPTGNEQFF.

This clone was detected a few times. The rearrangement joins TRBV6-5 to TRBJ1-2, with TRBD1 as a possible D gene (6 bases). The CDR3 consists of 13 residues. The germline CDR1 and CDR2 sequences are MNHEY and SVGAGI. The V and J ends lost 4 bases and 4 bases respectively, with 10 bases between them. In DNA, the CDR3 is TGTGCCAGCAGTTCTGACAGGTCCTATGGCTACACCTTC. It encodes CASSSDRSYGYTF.

CDR3 nucleotide sequence: TGTGCCAGCAGGAGGGACTTTGAAGCTTTCTTT. Its translation: CASRRDFEAFF. V usage is TRBV11-2 and J usage is TRBJ1-1; D might be TRBD1 (5 bases). Trimming took 6 bases from V and 7 from J, leaving 9 bases between them. This CDR3 is 11 amino acids long. In germline, CDR1 is SGHAT, CDR2 FQNNGV.

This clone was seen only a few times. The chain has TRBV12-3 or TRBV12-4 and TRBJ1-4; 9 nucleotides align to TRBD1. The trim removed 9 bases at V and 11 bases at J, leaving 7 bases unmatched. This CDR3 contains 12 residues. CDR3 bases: TGTGCCAGTAGTCCCGGGACAGGGAAACTGTTTTTT. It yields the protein CASSPGTGKLFF.

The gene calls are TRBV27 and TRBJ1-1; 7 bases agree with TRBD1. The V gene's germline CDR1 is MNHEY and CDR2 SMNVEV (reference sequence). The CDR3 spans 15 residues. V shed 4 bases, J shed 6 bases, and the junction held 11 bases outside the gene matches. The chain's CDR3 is CASSSERQGFPEAFF. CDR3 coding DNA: TGTGCCAGCAGTTCCGAACGACAGGGTTTCCCTGAAGCTTTCTTT.

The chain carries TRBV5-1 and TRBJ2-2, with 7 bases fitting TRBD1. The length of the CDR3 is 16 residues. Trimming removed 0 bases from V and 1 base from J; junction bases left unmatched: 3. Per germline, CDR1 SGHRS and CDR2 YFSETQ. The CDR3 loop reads CASSLVWDRNTGELFF. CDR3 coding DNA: TGCGCCAGCAGCTTGGTTTGGGACAGGAACACCGGGGAGCTGTTTTTT.

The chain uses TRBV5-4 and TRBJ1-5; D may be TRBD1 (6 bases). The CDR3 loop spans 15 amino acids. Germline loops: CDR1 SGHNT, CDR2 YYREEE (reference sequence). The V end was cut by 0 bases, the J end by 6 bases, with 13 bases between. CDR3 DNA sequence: TGTGCCAGCAGCTTGGAACAGGGAAGGGGTCAGCCCCAGCATTTT. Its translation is CASSLEQGRGQPQHF.

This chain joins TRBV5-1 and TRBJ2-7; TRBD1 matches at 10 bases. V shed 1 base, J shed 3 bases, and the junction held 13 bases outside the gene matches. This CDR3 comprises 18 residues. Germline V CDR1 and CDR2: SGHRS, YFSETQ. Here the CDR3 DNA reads TGCGCCAGCAGCTTGCTGATCTCCGGGACAGGGGCGTTCTACGAGCAGTACTTC. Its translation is CASSLLISGTGAFYEQYF.

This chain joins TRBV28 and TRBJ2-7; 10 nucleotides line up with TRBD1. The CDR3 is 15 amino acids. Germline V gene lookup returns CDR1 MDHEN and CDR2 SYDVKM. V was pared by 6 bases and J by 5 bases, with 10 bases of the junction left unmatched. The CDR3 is CASSIPGQGSNEQYF. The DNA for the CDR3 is TGTGCCAGCAGCATTCCGGGACAGGGGTCCAACGAGCAGTACTTC.

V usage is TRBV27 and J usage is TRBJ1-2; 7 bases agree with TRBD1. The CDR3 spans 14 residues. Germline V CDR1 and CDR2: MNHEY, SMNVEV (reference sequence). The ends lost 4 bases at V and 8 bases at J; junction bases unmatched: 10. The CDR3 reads CASSSTGASGGYTF. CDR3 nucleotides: TGTGCCAGCAGTTCTACAGGGGCCTCAGGAGGCTACACCTTC.

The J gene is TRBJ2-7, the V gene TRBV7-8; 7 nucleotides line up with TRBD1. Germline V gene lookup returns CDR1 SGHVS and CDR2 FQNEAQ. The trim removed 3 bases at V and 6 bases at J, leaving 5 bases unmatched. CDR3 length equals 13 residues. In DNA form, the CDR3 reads TGTGCCAGCAGCTTGCAGGGGGATGTCGAGCAGTACTTC. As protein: CASSLQGDVEQYF.

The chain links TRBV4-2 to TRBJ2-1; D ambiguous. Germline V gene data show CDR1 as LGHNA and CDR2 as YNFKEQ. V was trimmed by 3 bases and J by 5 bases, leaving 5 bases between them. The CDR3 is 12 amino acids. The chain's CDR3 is CASSHVNNEQFF. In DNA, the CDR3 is TGTGCCAGCAGCCACGTTAACAATGAGCAGTTCTTC.

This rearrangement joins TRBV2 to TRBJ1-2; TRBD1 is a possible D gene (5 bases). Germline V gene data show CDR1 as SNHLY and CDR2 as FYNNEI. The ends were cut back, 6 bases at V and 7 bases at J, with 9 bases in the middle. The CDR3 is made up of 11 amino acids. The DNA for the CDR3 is TGTGCCAGCAGGCAGGGTGCTGGCTACACCTTC. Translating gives CASRQGAGYTF.

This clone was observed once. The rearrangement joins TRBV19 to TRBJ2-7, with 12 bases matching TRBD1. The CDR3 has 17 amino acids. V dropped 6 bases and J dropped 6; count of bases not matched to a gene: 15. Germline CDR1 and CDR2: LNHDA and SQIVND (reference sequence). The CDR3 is CASSRGQGATLRSEQYF. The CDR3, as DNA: TGTGCCAGTAGCCGGGGACAGGGGGCGACTTTAAGAAGCGAGCAGTACTTC.

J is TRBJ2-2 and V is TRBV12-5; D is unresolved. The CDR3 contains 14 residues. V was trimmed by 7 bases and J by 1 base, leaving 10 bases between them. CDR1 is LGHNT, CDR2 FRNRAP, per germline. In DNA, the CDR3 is TGTGCTAGTGACTCTTCCCTGAACACCGGGGAGCTGTTTTTT. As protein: CASDSSLNTGELFF.

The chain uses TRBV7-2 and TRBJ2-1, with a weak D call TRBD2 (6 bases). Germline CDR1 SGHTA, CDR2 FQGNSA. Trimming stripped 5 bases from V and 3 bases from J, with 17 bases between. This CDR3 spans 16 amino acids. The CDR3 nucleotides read TGTGCCAGCAGCCAACAACCGGGGGTCATCTACAATGAGCAGTTCTTC. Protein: CASSQQPGVIYNEQFF.

CDR3 sequence: CASSPRDSSADTQYF. Written as DNA, the CDR3 is TGTGCCAGCTCACCTCGGGACTCCTCGGCAGATACGCAGTATTTT. The chain is built from TRBV18 and TRBJ2-3, with D perhaps matching TRBD2 (6 bases). The germline V gene has CDR1 KGHSH and CDR2 LQKENI. The CDR3 contains 15 residues. The V end lost 3 bases, the J end lost 4 bases, and 14 bases lay between the germline ends.